Below are 20 T cell receptor beta chains sequenced from a single sample in a study of beta chain features in type 1 diabetes. Expressed TCRB transcripts were sequenced because the entire RNA isolate underwent reverse transcription. Assay: immunoSEQ multiplex PCR; the TCRdb copy retains only in-frame clones and omits some. The table lists over 100,000 clones, less than 40% of them singletons. Specimen: stem cell memory CD4+ T cells from blood. The source is a woman younger than 30 in good health.

This clone was counted between two and nine times. The rearrangement joins TRBV7-2 to TRBJ1-4; 9 bases agree with TRBD1. The germline CDR1 and CDR2 sequences are SGHTA and FQGNSA. V dropped 6 bases and J dropped 7; count of bases not matched to a gene: 9. CDR3 length equals 15 residues. This CDR3 is CASRGPGQGLEKLFF. The DNA of the CDR3 is TGTGCCAGCAGGGGACCGGGACAGGGACTTGAAAAACTGTTTTTT. Combining the CDR3 with reference TRBV7-2 and TRBJ1-4 gives the whole variable domain GAGVSQSPSNKVTEKGKDVELRCDPISGHTALYWYRQSLGQGLEFLIYFQGNSAPDKSGLPSDRFSAERTGGSVSTLTIQRTQQEDSAVYLCASRGPGQGLEKLFFGSGTQLSVL.

This clone was found a few times. The rearrangement uses TRBV7-9 and TRBJ2-2, with 8 bases that match TRBD1. The germline gives CDR1 SEHNR, CDR2 FQNEAQ (reference sequence). This CDR3 has 16 residues. V was pared by 3 bases and J by 2 bases, with 5 bases of the junction left unmatched. The CDR3 DNA reads as TGTGCCAGCAGCTTGACAGGACAGGGAAACACCGGGGAGCTGTTTTTT. It codes for CASSLTGQGNTGELFF.

This clone was picked up a small number of times. The chain uses TRBV5-4 and TRBJ2-1; D possibly corresponds to TRBD1 (5 bases). V lost 1 base to trimming and J lost 4 bases, with 12 bases between them. The germline V gene encodes CDR1 SGHNT and CDR2 YYREEE (reference sequence). This CDR3 region has 15 residues. CDR3 protein: CASSLQGGPYNEQFF. The CDR3 DNA reads as TGTGCCAGCAGCTTGCAGGGTGGGCCTTACAATGAGCAGTTCTTC.

V gene TRBV9 combines with J gene TRBJ1-5, with 12 bases lining up with TRBD1. This CDR3 has 15 residues. Germline V lookup: CDR1 SGDLS, CDR2 YYNGEE. The junction had 3 bases not matched to a gene; V was cut back by 4 bases and J by 4 bases. The CDR3 region is CASSLGQGANQPQHF. DNA for the CDR3: TGTGCCAGCAGCTTGGGACAGGGGGCAAATCAGCCCCAGCATTTT.

The chain employs TRBV9 and TRBJ2-1; D perhaps matches TRBD2 (6 bases). CDR1 SGDLS and CDR2 YYNGEE come from the germline V gene. The CDR3 length is 16 residues. V lost 3 bases, J lost 0 bases, and 13 bases lay in between. The CDR3 DNA reads TGTGCCAGCAGCGAACGTAGCGGAAGCTCCTACAATGAGCAGTTCTTC. Its protein is CASSERSGSSYNEQFF. Complete variable domain (other parts from reference TRBV9 and TRBJ2-1): DSGVTQTPKHLITATGQRVTLRCSPRSGDLSVYWYQQSLDQGLQFLIQYYNGEERAKGNILERFSAQQFPDLHSELNLSSLELGDSALYFCASSERSGSSYNEQFFGPGTRLTVL.

This clone showed up just a few times. The chain couples TRBV28 to TRBJ2-7; maybe TRBD2 (6 bases). The germline V gene has CDR1 MDHEN and CDR2 SYDVKM. V was clipped by 5 bases and J by 3 bases, with 11 bases between them. This CDR3 is built from 13 residues. CDR3 loop: CASSGGLSYEQYF. DNA of the CDR3: TGTGCCAGCAGTGGGGGACTGAGCTACGAGCAGTACTTC.

The genes are TRBV2 and TRBJ2-5, with 7 bases fitting TRBD1. The germline V gene encodes CDR1 SNHLY and CDR2 FYNNEI. V gave up 5 bases and J gave up 3 bases; unmatched junction bases: 12. The CDR3 contains 16 residues. DNA of the CDR3: TGTGCCAGCAGTACGAGACCCGGGACAGTAAAAGAGACCCAGTACTTC. It specifies CASSTRPGTVKETQYF.

V and J are TRBV15 and TRBJ1-2; 9 nucleotides align to TRBD1. V lost 5 bases to trimming and J lost 6 bases; unmatched junction nucleotides: 13. The germline gives CDR1 LNHNV, CDR2 YYDKDF (reference sequence). CDR3 length: 16 residues. The CDR3 region has the DNA TGTGCCACCAGCTCCTACCCGGAGGGACAGGGCCATGGCTACACCTTC. Protein product: CATSSYPEGQGHGYTF.

The gene calls are TRBV7-9 and TRBJ2-5, with D possibly being TRBD1 (6 bases). This CDR3 has 15 amino acids. V was clipped by 1 base and J by 0 bases, with 9 bases between them. The germline V gene encodes CDR1 SEHNR and CDR2 FQNEAQ (reference sequence). The CDR3 coding sequence is TGTGCCAGCAGCTTAGTAGGACAGTACCAAGAGACCCAGTACTTC. Its translation is CASSLVGQYQETQYF.

The chain couples TRBV4-2 to TRBJ2-5; D not certain. The CDR3 is 14 residues long. Trimming removed 0 bases from V and 2 bases from J, with 7 bases in between. Germline V lookup: CDR1 LGHNA, CDR2 YNFKEQ. The CDR3 DNA follows: TGTGCCAGCAGCCAAGATCCGGAGCAAGAGACCCAGTACTTC. Residues: CASSQDPEQETQYF.

In its sample, this clone was seen many times. The chain employs TRBV28 and TRBJ1-2; 7 bases align to TRBD1. CDR1 and CDR2 (germline): MDHEN, SYDVKM. There are 13 residues in the CDR3. Unmatched junction bases numbered 9, after V lost 6 bases and J lost 8 bases. The CDR3 sequence: CASSGQGVLGYTF. CDR3 in DNA: TGTGCCAGCAGCGGCCAGGGGGTTCTAGGCTACACCTTC.

This clone was found a few times. The DNA of the CDR3 is TGTGCCACCAGCAGACCTGCGGGTTCCGTAGCCAAAAACATTCAGTACTTC. Residues: CATSRPAGSVAKNIQYF. The chain recombines TRBV15 with TRBJ2-4; a possible D gene is TRBD2 (5 bases). Germline V gives CDR1 LNHNV, CDR2 YYDKDF (reference sequence). This CDR3 is built from 17 residues. The V and J ends lost 2 bases and 0 bases respectively, with 14 bases between them.

The chain recombines TRBV2 with TRBJ2-3, with 8 bases fitting TRBD1. Trimming at V came to 4 bases and at J to 0 bases, leaving 3 bases not matched to a gene. The CDR3 runs 15 residues. Per germline, CDR1 SNHLY and CDR2 FYNNEI. CDR3 region: CASSVGQASTDTQYF. The CDR3 DNA sequence: TGTGCCAGCAGTGTGGGACAGGCCAGCACAGATACGCAGTATTTT.

The chain has TRBV9 and TRBJ2-7, with 7 bases identical to TRBD1. This CDR3 is built from 13 residues. In germline, CDR1 is SGDLS, CDR2 YYNGEE. V lost 2 bases and J lost 2; bases outside the gene matches: 1. CDR3 region: CASSVGTAYEQYF. DNA for the CDR3: TGTGCCAGCAGCGTTGGGACAGCCTACGAGCAGTACTTC. The variable domain in full, with the rest retrieved from reference TRBV9 and TRBJ2-7, is DSGVTQTPKHLITATGQRVTLRCSPRSGDLSVYWYQQSLDQGLQFLIQYYNGEERAKGNILERFSAQQFPDLHSELNLSSLELGDSALYFCASSVGTAYEQYFGPGTRLTVT.

The chain joins TRBV7-9 to TRBJ2-1; 10 nucleotides align to TRBD2. The CDR3 spans 16 residues. Germline V gene sequence: CDR1 SEHNR, CDR2 FQNEAQ (reference sequence). J was trimmed by 7 bases and V by 4 bases; bases with no gene match: 10. CDR3 loop: CASSSPSGRAINEQFF. The CDR3 bases are TGTGCCAGCAGCTCCCCGAGCGGGAGGGCCATAAATGAGCAGTTCTTC. Full variable domain (missing parts from reference TRBV7-9 and TRBJ2-1): DTGVSQNPRHKITKRGQNVTFRCDPISEHNRLYWYRQTLGQGPEFLTYFQNEAQLEKSRLLSDRFSAERPKGSFSTLEIQRTEQGDSAMYLCASSSPSGRAINEQFFGPGTRLTVL.

This clone showed up just a few times. This chain uses TRBV7-8 with TRBJ2-1; TRBD2 is a possible D gene (6 bases). The V gene's germline CDR1 is SGHVS and CDR2 FQNEAQ. The CDR3 length is 14 residues. V lost 1 base and J lost 7, with 11 bases in between. The CDR3 loop is CASSLELSGNEQFF. The CDR3 nucleotides are TGTGCCAGCAGCTTAGAGCTGAGCGGGAATGAGCAGTTCTTC.

This clone was recorded a few times. The chain uses TRBV6-5 and TRBJ1-5, with D unresolved. The CDR3 has 13 amino acids. The V gene lost 6 bases and the J gene lost 3 bases, with 9 bases spanning the gap. The germline CDR1 and CDR2 sequences are MNHEY and SVGAGI. CDR3 residues: CASSRQLNQPQHF. In nucleotides, the CDR3 is TGTGCCAGCAGCAGACAACTCAATCAGCCCCAGCATTTT.

The J gene is TRBJ1-1, the V gene TRBV28, with unresolved D. The CDR3 covers 12 residues. Germline CDR1 is MDHEN and CDR2 is SYDVKM. The germline V and J ends were trimmed by 6 bases and 2 bases, with 7 bases remaining between them. CDR3 residues: CASSTRNTEAFF. The CDR3 region has the DNA TGTGCCAGCAGCACGAGAAACACTGAAGCTTTCTTT.

DNA of the CDR3: TGCAGCGTAGGTAGCGGGAGGGCCTACGAGCAGTACTTC. Its translation: CSVGSGRAYEQYF. The V and J genes are TRBV29-1 and TRBJ2-7; 11 bases map to TRBD2. This CDR3 comprises 13 residues. Germline V gene data show CDR1 as SQVTM and CDR2 as ANQGSEA. J gave up 2 bases and V 6 bases, and 3 bases lay outside the gene matches.

The chain carries TRBV5-1 and TRBJ2-2, with D possibly being TRBD1 (5 bases). CDR1 SGHRS and CDR2 YFSETQ come from the germline V gene. The CDR3 spans 15 residues. Deletions cut 0 bases from V and 5 bases from J, with 11 bases between. The CDR3 here is CASSLAQGGTGELFF. As DNA, the CDR3 is TGCGCCAGCAGCTTGGCCCAGGGCGGTACCGGGGAGCTGTTTTTT.